This is a list of T cell receptor beta chains from one sample in a study of human T cells and chemical hapten exposure. TCRdb itself ran the RACE reads through MiXCR, one entry per CDR3 protein. This table holds 80,000 or so distinct CDR3 sequences, about 10% found once. Sequenced material: whole blood, taken in connection with sensitization to the hapten diphenylcyclopropenone (DPC). The receptors were gathered from a woman between 45 and 60 years old with alopecia areata. Some clones in this sample may be carry-over from other donors' samples. The CDR3 runs from the conserved cysteine through the conserved F or W. Each record gives: clone size, V gene, D gene, J gene, CDR3 DNA, CDR3 protein. A D gene is named only where the DNA matches it firmly. Clone size is stated in some rows and not others, as once, few, many or a class when expanded.

abundance: few
v_gene: TRBV6-5
d_gene: TRBD1
j_gene: TRBJ2-4
CDR3nt: TGTGCCAGCAGCTTGGACAGGGTCGGAAACATTCAGTACTTC
CDR3aa: CASSLDRVGNIQYF

abundance: NA
v_gene: TRBV12-3/TRBV12-4
d_gene: TRBD2
j_gene: TRBJ2-7
CDR3nt: TGTGCCACTGGATCGCCTGCGGGGGGACTAGCTTCCCACGAGCAGTACTTC
CDR3aa: CATGSPAGGLASHEQYF

abundance: NA
v_gene: TRBV2
d_gene: NA
j_gene: TRBJ2-7
CDR3nt: TGTGCCAGCAGTGAAGCCACTTTCGGGCAGGACTACGAGCAGTACTTC
CDR3aa: CASSEATFGQDYEQYF

abundance: many
v_gene: TRBV28
d_gene: NA
j_gene: TRBJ2-2
CDR3nt: TGTGCCAGCAGTTTTCTTTTTGGGGAGCTGTTTTTT
CDR3aa: CASSFLFGELFF

abundance: few
v_gene: TRBV18
d_gene: TRBD2
j_gene: TRBJ2-3
CDR3nt: TGTGCCAGCTCACCATTACCAGCGGGAGGCACAGATACGCAGTATTTT
CDR3aa: CASSPLPAGGTDTQYF

abundance: NA
v_gene: TRBV11-2
d_gene: TRBD1
j_gene: TRBJ1-2
CDR3nt: TGTGCCAGCAGCTGGGGACAGGAGTCAAACTATGGCTACACCTTC
CDR3aa: CASSWGQESNYGYTF

abundance: few
v_gene: TRBV7-3
d_gene: NA
j_gene: TRBJ2-2
CDR3nt: TGTGCCAGCAGTCCAGGGGGGTCGAACACCGGGGAGCTGTTTTTT
CDR3aa: CASSPGGSNTGELFF

abundance: NA
v_gene: TRBV20-1
d_gene: TRBD2
j_gene: TRBJ2-1
CDR3nt: TGCAGTGCTAGAGCGGTGACTAGCGGACACAATGAGCAGTTCTTC
CDR3aa: CSARAVTSGHNEQFF

abundance: NA
v_gene: TRBV6-5
d_gene: TRBD1
j_gene: TRBJ1-1
CDR3nt: TGTGCCAGCAGTTACCAGTCAGGGGGCGCGAACACTGAAGCTTTCTTT
CDR3aa: CASSYQSGGANTEAFF

abundance: many
v_gene: TRBV6-6
d_gene: NA
j_gene: TRBJ1-1
CDR3nt: TGTGCCAGCAGCCCGCGGAGGGATGAAGCTTTCTTT
CDR3aa: CASSPRRDEAFF

abundance: few
v_gene: TRBV5-1
d_gene: NA
j_gene: TRBJ2-3
CDR3nt: TGCGCCAGCAGCTTGGAGGGACTGGCGCTACAGACGCAGTATTTT
CDR3aa: CASSLEGLALQTQYF

abundance: few
v_gene: TRBV20-1
d_gene: NA
j_gene: TRBJ1-1
CDR3nt: TGCAGTGCTAGTCAGGGGCTCGACACTGAAGCTTTCTTT
CDR3aa: CSASQGLDTEAFF

abundance: few
v_gene: TRBV5-1
d_gene: NA
j_gene: TRBJ1-4
CDR3nt: TGCGCCAGCAGCACTACCGGAGCTCCGGAGGAAAAACTGTTTTTT
CDR3aa: CASSTTGAPEEKLFF

abundance: many
v_gene: TRBV12-3/TRBV12-4
d_gene: TRBD1
j_gene: TRBJ2-2
CDR3nt: TGTGCCAGCAAACGCGGGACAGGGGGGCATACCGGGGAGCTGTTTTTT
CDR3aa: CASKRGTGGHTGELFF

abundance: NA
v_gene: TRBV3-1
d_gene: NA
j_gene: TRBJ1-2
CDR3nt: TGTGCCAGCAGCCCCCGTGGGGGGATTAACTATGGCTACACCTTC
CDR3aa: CASSPRGGINYGYTF

abundance: NA
v_gene: TRBV11-2
d_gene: NA
j_gene: TRBJ2-2
CDR3nt: TGTGCCAGCAGCTCTCGTGGCACCGGGGAGCTGTTTTTT
CDR3aa: CASSSRGTGELFF

abundance: many
v_gene: TRBV10-3
d_gene: TRBD2
j_gene: TRBJ2-1
CDR3nt: TGTGCCATCAGTGAGTCGACTAGCGGGGGGGTTAATGAGCAGTTCTTC
CDR3aa: CAISESTSGGVNEQFF

abundance: NA
v_gene: TRBV2
d_gene: NA
j_gene: TRBJ2-7
CDR3nt: TGTGCCAGCAGACAGGGAGTCCACGAGCAGTACTTC
CDR3aa: CASRQGVHEQYF

abundance: many
v_gene: TRBV18
d_gene: NA
j_gene: TRBJ2-6
CDR3nt: TGTGCCAGCTGGGACGAAACTGGGGCCAACGTCCTGACTTTC
CDR3aa: CASWDETGANVLTF

abundance: NA
v_gene: TRBV28
d_gene: NA
j_gene: TRBJ2-7
CDR3nt: TGTGCCAGCAGTGGGGACGTCACCTACGAGCAGTACTTC
CDR3aa: CASSGDVTYEQYF

abundance: NA
v_gene: TRBV6-2/TRBV6-3
d_gene: NA
j_gene: TRBJ2-7
CDR3nt: TGTGCCAGCAGTCCGAATTTCGCCTACGAGCAGTACTTC
CDR3aa: CASSPNFAYEQYF

abundance: many
v_gene: TRBV7-2
d_gene: TRBD1
j_gene: TRBJ2-7
CDR3nt: TGTGCCACTCAGACAGGGCCTCTCCTCGGCTACGAGCAGTACTTC
CDR3aa: CATQTGPLLGYEQYF

abundance: NA
v_gene: TRBV2
d_gene: TRBD1
j_gene: TRBJ1-4
CDR3nt: TGTGCCAGCAAATCCGGGACAGTTAATGAAAAACTGTTTTTT
CDR3aa: CASKSGTVNEKLFF

abundance: many
v_gene: TRBV27
d_gene: NA
j_gene: TRBJ1-1
CDR3nt: TGTGCCAGCAGTCCACTAGGACGGGGTGAAGCTTTCTTT
CDR3aa: CASSPLGRGEAFF

abundance: few
v_gene: TRBV7-2
d_gene: NA
j_gene: TRBJ2-5
CDR3nt: TGTGCCAGCAGCCCCCGGGTCCAAGAGACCCAGTACTTC
CDR3aa: CASSPRVQETQYF

abundance: NA
v_gene: TRBV7-9
d_gene: NA
j_gene: TRBJ2-3
CDR3nt: TGTGCCAGCATCCGACTGACGGCTTCGAGCACAGATACGCAGTATTTT
CDR3aa: CASIRLTASSTDTQYF

abundance: NA
v_gene: TRBV5-8
d_gene: TRBD2
j_gene: TRBJ2-5
CDR3nt: TGTGTCAGCAGCTTGATCCTAGCGGGGACCGGCCAGTACTTC
CDR3aa: CVSSLILAGTGQYF

abundance: NA
v_gene: TRBV10-2
d_gene: NA
j_gene: TRBJ2-2
CDR3nt: TGCGCCAGCAGGGAAACTAGAACGGACACCGGGGAGCTGTTTTTT
CDR3aa: CASRETRTDTGELFF

abundance: many
v_gene: TRBV6-2/TRBV6-3
d_gene: TRBD1
j_gene: TRBJ2-1
CDR3nt: TGTGCCAGCAATCAGGGGGCGCGGGTCGACAATGAGCAGTTCTTC
CDR3aa: CASNQGARVDNEQFF

abundance: few
v_gene: TRBV28
d_gene: NA
j_gene: TRBJ2-7
CDR3nt: TGTGCCAGCAGTGTCTCCCGGGACCCCCGCGAGCAGTACTTC
CDR3aa: CASSVSRDPREQYF

abundance: NA
v_gene: TRBV7-9
d_gene: NA
j_gene: TRBJ2-1
CDR3nt: TGTGCCAGCTCTTATCGTGCAGCCTACAATGAGCAGTTCTTC
CDR3aa: CASSYRAAYNEQFF

abundance: many
v_gene: TRBV12-3/TRBV12-4
d_gene: NA
j_gene: TRBJ2-6
CDR3nt: TGTGCCAGCAGCATCAGGGTTGCTGGGGCCAACGTCCTGACTTTC
CDR3aa: CASSIRVAGANVLTF

abundance: few
v_gene: TRBV4-3
d_gene: NA
j_gene: TRBJ1-2
CDR3nt: TGCGCCAGCAGCCCCGGGGGGTCTAACTATGGCTACACCTTC
CDR3aa: CASSPGGSNYGYTF

abundance: NA
v_gene: TRBV5-1
d_gene: NA
j_gene: TRBJ1-1
CDR3nt: TGCGCCAGCAGTTTTATTACGAACACTGAAGCTTTCTTT
CDR3aa: CASSFITNTEAFF

abundance: many
v_gene: TRBV30
d_gene: NA
j_gene: TRBJ1-1
CDR3nt: TGTGCCTGGAGGGGGGTCAGGACAGCTTTCTTT
CDR3aa: CAWRGVRTAFF

abundance: many
v_gene: TRBV28
d_gene: TRBD2
j_gene: TRBJ2-7
CDR3nt: TGTGCCAGCAAAGGGACTAGCGGACCCTACGAGCAGTACTTC
CDR3aa: CASKGTSGPYEQYF

abundance: many
v_gene: TRBV6-1
d_gene: NA
j_gene: TRBJ1-2
CDR3nt: TGTGCCAGCCGTTCAGGGGCCTCTAACTATGGCTACACCTTC
CDR3aa: CASRSGASNYGYTF

abundance: many
v_gene: TRBV5-8
d_gene: NA
j_gene: TRBJ1-5
CDR3nt: TGTGCCAGCAGCTTGGCGCACAGGTCCCTTAGCAATCAGCCCCAGCATTTT
CDR3aa: CASSLAHRSLSNQPQHF

abundance: few
v_gene: TRBV9
d_gene: TRBD2
j_gene: TRBJ2-1
CDR3nt: TGTGCCAGCAGCGACGGACTAGCGGGAGCACATGAGCAGTTCTTC
CDR3aa: CASSDGLAGAHEQFF

abundance: NA
v_gene: TRBV6-2/TRBV6-3
d_gene: TRBD1
j_gene: TRBJ2-1
CDR3nt: TGTGCCAGCAGACCGACAGGGAATGTGCAGTTCTTC
CDR3aa: CASRPTGNVQFF

abundance: many
v_gene: TRBV28
d_gene: NA
j_gene: TRBJ2-5
CDR3nt: TGTGCCAGCAGTTTAATTCCAAATGCAGGCTTGATGTACCAAGAGACCCAGTACTTC
CDR3aa: CASSLIPNAGLMYQETQYF

abundance: NA
v_gene: TRBV29-1
d_gene: TRBD2
j_gene: TRBJ2-5
CDR3nt: TGCAGCGTTATAGCGGGAGGCCCTCAAGAGACCCAGTACTTC
CDR3aa: CSVIAGGPQETQYF

abundance: NA
v_gene: TRBV28
d_gene: TRBD1
j_gene: TRBJ1-2
CDR3nt: TGTGCCAGCAGTTTGGGGGGACAGGGGAATTTCGGAGGCTACACCTTC
CDR3aa: CASSLGGQGNFGGYTF

abundance: NA
v_gene: TRBV7-2
d_gene: TRBD2
j_gene: TRBJ2-3
CDR3nt: TGTGCCAGCAGCAAAACCGGGACTAGGACAGATACGCAGTATTTT
CDR3aa: CASSKTGTRTDTQYF

abundance: many
v_gene: TRBV7-3
d_gene: NA
j_gene: TRBJ2-2
CDR3nt: TGTGCCAGCAGCTTAAACCCCTCGAACACCGGGGAGCTGTTTTTT
CDR3aa: CASSLNPSNTGELFF

abundance: many
v_gene: TRBV6-5
d_gene: NA
j_gene: TRBJ1-2
CDR3nt: TGTGCCAGCAGTAACCACAGAGCCTCTTCGTCGAACTATGGCTACACCTTC
CDR3aa: CASSNHRASSSNYGYTF

abundance: many
v_gene: TRBV11-2
d_gene: NA
j_gene: TRBJ2-4
CDR3nt: TGTGCCAGCAGCTTAGGAGGGGCCAAAAACATTCAGTACTTC
CDR3aa: CASSLGGAKNIQYF

abundance: few
v_gene: TRBV28
d_gene: NA
j_gene: TRBJ2-1
CDR3nt: TGTGCCAGCGGTATAAGGAGGAACAATGAGCAGTTCTTC
CDR3aa: CASGIRRNNEQFF

abundance: many
v_gene: TRBV18
d_gene: NA
j_gene: TRBJ1-4
CDR3nt: TGTGCCAGCTCACCACAGTATACTAATGAAAAACTGTTTTTT
CDR3aa: CASSPQYTNEKLFF

abundance: few
v_gene: TRBV5-4
d_gene: NA
j_gene: TRBJ2-2
CDR3nt: TGTGCCAGCAGCTTGCAGAGCGGGGAGCTGTTTTTT
CDR3aa: CASSLQSGELFF

abundance: many
v_gene: TRBV6-2/TRBV6-3
d_gene: NA
j_gene: TRBJ1-2
CDR3nt: TGTGCCAGCAGTCAACAGGGATACTATGGCTACACCTTC
CDR3aa: CASSQQGYYGYTF